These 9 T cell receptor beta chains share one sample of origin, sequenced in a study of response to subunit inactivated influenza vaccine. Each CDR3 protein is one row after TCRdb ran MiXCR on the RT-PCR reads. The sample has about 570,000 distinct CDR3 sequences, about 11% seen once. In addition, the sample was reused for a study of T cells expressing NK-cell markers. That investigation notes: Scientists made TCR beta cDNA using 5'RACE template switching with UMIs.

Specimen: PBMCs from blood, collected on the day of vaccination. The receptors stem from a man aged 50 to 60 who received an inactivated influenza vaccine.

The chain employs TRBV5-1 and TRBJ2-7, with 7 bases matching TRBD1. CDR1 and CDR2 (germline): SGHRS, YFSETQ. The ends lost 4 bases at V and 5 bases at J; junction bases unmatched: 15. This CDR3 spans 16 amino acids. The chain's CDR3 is CASSPISTGIGHEQYF. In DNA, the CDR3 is TGCGCCAGCAGCCCAATTTCGACAGGGATCGGCCACGAGCAGTACTTC.

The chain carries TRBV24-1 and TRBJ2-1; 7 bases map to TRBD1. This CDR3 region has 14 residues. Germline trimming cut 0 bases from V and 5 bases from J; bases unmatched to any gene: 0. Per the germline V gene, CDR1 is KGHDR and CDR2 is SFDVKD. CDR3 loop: CATSDLDRDNEQFF. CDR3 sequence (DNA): TGTGCCACCAGTGATTTGGACAGGGACAATGAGCAGTTCTTC.

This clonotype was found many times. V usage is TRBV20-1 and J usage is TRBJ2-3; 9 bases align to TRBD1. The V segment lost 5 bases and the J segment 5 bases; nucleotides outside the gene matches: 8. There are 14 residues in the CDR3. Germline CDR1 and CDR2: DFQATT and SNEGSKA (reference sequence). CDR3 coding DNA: TGCAGTGCTGGAAACAGGGGGCACGGAGATACGCAGTATTTT. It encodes CSAGNRGHGDTQYF.

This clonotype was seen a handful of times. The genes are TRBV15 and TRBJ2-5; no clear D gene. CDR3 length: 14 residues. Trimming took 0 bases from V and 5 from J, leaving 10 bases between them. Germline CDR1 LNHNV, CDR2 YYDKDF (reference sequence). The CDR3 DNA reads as TGTGCCACCAGCAGAGATAGAGTTCTCGAGACCCAGTACTTC. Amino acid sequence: CATSRDRVLETQYF.

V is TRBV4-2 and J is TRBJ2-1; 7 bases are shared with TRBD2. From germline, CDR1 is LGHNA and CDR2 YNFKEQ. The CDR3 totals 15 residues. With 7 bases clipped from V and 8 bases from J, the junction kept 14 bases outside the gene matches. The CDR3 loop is CASTYTRDYRHEQFF. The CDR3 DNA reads TGTGCCAGCACCTACACACGGGACTACCGTCATGAGCAGTTCTTC.

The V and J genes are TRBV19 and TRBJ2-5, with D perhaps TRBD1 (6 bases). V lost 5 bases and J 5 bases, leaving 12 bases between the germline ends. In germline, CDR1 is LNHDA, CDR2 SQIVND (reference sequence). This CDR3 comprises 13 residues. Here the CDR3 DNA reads TGTGCCAGTAGTCCACAGGGTCGGGAGACCCAGTACTTC. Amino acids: CASSPQGRETQYF.

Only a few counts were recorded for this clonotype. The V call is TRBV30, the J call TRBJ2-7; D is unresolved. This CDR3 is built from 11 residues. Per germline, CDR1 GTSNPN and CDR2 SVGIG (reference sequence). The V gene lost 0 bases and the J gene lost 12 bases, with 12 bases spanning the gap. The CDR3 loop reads CAWSVRLVRYF. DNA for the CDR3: TGTGCCTGGAGTGTACGTCTAGTGCGGTACTTC.

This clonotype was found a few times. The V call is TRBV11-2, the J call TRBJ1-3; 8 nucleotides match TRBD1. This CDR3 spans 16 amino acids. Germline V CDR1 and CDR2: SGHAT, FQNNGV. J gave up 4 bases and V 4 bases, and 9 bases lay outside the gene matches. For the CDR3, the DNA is TGTGCCAGCAGCTATGACAGGGGAAAAGTGGGAAACACCATATATTTT. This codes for CASSYDRGKVGNTIYF.

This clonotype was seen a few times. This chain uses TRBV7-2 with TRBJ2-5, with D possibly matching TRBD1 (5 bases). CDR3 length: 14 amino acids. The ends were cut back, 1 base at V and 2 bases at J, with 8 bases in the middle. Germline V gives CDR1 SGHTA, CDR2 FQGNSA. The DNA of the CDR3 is TGTGCCAGCAGCTTAGACCACAGGCAAGAGACCCAGTACTTC. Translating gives CASSLDHRQETQYF.